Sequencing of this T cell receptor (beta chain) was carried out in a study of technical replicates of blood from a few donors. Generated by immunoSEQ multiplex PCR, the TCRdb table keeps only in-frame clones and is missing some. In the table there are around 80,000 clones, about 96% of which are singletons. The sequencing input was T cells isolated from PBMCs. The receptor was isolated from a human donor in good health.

CDR3 in amino acids: CASSLLTSGLTDTQYF. DNA for the CDR3: TGTGCCAGCAGTTTACTGACTAGCGGCCTCACAGATACGCAGTATTTT. The chain uses TRBV5-6 and TRBJ2-3; 9 bases fit TRBD2. The trim removed 5 bases at V and 2 bases at J, leaving 9 bases unmatched. The CDR3 covers 16 residues. Germline loops: CDR1 SGHDT, CDR2 YYEEEE.